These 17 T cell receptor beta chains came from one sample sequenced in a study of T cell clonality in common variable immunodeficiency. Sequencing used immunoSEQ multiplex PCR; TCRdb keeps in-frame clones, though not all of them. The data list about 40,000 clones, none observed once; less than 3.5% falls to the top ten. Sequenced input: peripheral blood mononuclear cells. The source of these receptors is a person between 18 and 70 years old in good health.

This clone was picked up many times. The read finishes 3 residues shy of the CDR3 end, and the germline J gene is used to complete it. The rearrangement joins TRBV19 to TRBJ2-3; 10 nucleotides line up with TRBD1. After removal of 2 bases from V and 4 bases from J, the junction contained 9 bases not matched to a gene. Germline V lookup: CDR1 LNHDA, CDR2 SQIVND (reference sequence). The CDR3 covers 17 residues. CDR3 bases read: TGTGCCAGTAGTATAAGGTTCCGGGACAGGGGTGCAGATACG. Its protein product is CASSIRFRDRGADT. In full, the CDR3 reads CASSIRFRDRGADTQYF. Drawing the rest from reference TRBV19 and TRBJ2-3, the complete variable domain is DGGITQSPKYLFRKEGQNVTLSCEQNLNHDAMYWYRQDPGQGLRLIYYSQIVNDFQKGDIAEGYSVSREKKESFPLTVTSAQKNPTAFYLCASSIRFRDRGADTQYFGPGTRLTVL.

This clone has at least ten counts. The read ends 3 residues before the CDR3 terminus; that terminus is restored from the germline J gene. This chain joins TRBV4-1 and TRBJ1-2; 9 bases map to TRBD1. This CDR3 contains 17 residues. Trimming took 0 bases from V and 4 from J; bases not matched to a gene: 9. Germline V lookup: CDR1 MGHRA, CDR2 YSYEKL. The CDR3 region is CASSQEGAGTGSYGYTF. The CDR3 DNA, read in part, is TGCGCCAGCAGCCAAGAGGGGGCCGGGACAGGGTCCTATGGC.

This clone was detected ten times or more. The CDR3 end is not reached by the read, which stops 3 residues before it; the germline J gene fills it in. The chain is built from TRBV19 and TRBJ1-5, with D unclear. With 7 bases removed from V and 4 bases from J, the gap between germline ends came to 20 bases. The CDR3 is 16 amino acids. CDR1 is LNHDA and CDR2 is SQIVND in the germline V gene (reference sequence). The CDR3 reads CASKGGIWPSNQPQHF. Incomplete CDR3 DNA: TGTGCCAGTAAGGGTGGTATATGGCCGTCTAATCAGCCC.

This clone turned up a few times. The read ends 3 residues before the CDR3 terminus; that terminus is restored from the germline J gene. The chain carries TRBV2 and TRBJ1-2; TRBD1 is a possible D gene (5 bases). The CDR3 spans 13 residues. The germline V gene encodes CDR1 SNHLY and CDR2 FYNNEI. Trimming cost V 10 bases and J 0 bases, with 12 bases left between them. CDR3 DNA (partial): TGTGCCATCACCAACAGGACTAACTATGGC. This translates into CAITNRTNYG. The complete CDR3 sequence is CAITNRTNYGYTF.

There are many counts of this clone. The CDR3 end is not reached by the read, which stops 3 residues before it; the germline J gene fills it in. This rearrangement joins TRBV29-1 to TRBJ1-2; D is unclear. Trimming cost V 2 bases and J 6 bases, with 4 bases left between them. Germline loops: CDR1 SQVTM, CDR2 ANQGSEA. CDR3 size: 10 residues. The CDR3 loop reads CSVEQDGYTF. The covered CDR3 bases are TGCAGCGTTGAACAGGATGGC. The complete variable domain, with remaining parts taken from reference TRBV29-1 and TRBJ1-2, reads SAVISQKPSRDICQRGTSLTIQCQVDSQVTMMFWYRQQPGQSLTLIATANQGSEATYESGFVIDKFPISRPNLTFSTLTVSNMSPEDSSIYLCSVEQDGYTFGSGTRLTVV.

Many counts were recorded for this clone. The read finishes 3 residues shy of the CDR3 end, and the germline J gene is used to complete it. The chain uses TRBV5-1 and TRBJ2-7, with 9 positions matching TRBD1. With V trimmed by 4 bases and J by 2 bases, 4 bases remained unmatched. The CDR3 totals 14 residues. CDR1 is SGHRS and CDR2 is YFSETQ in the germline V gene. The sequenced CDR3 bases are TGCGCCAGCAGCCGGACAGGGGAGCCCTACGAG. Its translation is CASSRTGEPYE. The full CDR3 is CASSRTGEPYEQYF.

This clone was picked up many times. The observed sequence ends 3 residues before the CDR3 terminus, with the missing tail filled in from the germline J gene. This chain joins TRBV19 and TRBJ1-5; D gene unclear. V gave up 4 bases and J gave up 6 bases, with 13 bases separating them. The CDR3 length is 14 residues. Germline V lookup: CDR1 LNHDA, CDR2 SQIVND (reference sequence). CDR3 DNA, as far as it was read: TGTGCCAGTAGTACCTCAGGTGAAGTTCAGCCC. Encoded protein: CASSTSGEVQP. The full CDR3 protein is CASSTSGEVQPQHF.

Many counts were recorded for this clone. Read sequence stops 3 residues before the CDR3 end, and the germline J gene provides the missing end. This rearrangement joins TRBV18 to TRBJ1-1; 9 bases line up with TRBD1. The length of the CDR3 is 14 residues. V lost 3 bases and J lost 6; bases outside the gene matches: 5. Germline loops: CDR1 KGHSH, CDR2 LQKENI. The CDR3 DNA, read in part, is TGTGCCAGCTCACCGGAGACAGGGGGGTCTGAA. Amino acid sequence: CASSPETGGSE. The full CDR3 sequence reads CASSPETGGSEAFF.

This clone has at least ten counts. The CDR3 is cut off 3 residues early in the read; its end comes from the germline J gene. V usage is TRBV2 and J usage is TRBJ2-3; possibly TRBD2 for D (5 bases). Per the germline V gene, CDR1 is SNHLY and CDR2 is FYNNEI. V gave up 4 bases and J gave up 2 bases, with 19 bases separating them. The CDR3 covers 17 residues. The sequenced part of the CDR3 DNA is TGTGCCAGCAGTGCCTCCCACCTAGCCCTGGACACAGATACG. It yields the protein CASSASHLALDTDT. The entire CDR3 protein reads CASSASHLALDTDTQYF.

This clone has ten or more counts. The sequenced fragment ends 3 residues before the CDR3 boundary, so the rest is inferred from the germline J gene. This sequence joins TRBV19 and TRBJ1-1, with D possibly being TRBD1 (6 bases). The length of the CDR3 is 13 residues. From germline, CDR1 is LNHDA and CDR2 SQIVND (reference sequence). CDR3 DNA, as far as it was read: TGTGCCAGTAAGGTGGGGGGGGCAGTTGGA. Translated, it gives CASKVGGAVG. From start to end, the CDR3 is CASKVGGAVGAFF.

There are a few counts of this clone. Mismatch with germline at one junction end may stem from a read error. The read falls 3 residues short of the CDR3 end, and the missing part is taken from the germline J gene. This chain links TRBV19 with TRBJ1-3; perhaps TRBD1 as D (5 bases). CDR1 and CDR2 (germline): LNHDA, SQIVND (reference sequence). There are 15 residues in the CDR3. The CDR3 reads CASSILDSAGSTIYF. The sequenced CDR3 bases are TGTGCCAGTAGTATACTTGACAGCGCTGGAAGCACC.

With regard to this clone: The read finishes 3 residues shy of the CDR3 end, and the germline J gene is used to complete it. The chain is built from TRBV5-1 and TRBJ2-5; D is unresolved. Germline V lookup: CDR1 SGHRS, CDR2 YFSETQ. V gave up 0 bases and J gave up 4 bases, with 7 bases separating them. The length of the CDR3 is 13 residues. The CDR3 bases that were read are TGCGCCAGCAGCTTGGTGACGGGAGAGACC. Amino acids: CASSLVTGET. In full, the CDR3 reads CASSLVTGETQYF.

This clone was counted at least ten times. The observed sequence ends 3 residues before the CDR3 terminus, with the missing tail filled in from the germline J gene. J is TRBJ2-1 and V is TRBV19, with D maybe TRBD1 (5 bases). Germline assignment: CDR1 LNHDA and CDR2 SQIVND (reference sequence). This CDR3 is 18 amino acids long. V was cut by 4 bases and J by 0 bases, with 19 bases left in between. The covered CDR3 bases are TGTGCCAGTAGTACAGGGAAGGTGATCAGGAGCTCCTACAATGAG. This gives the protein CASSTGKVIRSSYNE. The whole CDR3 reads CASSTGKVIRSSYNEQFF.

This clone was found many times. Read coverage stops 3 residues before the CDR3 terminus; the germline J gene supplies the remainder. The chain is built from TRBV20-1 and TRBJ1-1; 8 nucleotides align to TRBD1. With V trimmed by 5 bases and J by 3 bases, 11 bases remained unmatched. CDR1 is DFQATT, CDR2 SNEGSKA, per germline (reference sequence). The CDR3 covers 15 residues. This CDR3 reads CSAPGPGTGYTEAFF. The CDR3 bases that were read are TGCAGTGCTCCAGGCCCCGGGACAGGATACACTGAA.

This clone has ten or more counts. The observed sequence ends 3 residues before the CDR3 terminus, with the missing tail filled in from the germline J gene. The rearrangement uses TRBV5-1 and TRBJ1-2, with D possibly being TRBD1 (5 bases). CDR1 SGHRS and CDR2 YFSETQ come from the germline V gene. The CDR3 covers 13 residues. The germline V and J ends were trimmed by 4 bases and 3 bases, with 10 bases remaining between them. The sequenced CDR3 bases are TGCGCCAGCAGCCCCGGGGGGTACTATGGC. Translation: CASSPGGYYG. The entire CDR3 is CASSPGGYYGYTF.

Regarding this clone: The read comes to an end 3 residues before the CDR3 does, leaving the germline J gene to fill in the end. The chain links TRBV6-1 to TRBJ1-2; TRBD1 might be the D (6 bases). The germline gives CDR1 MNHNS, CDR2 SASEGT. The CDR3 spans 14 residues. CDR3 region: CASSEAMDRNRYTF. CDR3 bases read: TGTGCCAGCAGTGAAGCCATGGACAGAAACCGC.

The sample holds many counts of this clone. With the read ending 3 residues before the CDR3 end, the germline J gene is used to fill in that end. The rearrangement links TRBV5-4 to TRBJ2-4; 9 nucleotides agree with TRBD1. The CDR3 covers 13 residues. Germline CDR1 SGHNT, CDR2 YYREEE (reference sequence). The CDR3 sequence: CASSLSGTGFQYF. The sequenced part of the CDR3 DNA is TGTGCCAGCAGCTTGTCCGGGACAGGGTTT.